This section outlines one T cell receptor (beta chain) sequence together with its context. Participants spanned ages about 18 to 100 years and resided in 20 to 25 US areas. Clinical history as reported by participants underpinned cohort assignment. Symptom resolution, clearance, or two negative PCRs marked donors in Cohort 3 as recovered. This specimen belongs to a study of blood T cell repertoires in COVID-19. The V end lost 5 bases, the J end lost 0 bases, and 2 bases lay between the germline ends. The CDR3 covers 12 residues. The germline gives CDR1 MDHEN, CDR2 SYDVKM. Sequencing used immunoSEQ multiplex PCR; TCRdb keeps in-frame clones, though not all of them. The sample consists of just over 300,000 clones, more than 75% of them appearing once.

This chain uses TRBV28 with TRBJ1-3; D not certain. Material for sequencing was PBMCs or T cells enriched from blood (not recorded which). The TCR was taken from a young man who had recovered from COVID-19. The CDR3 loop is CASSLSGNTIYF. CDR3 coding DNA: TGTGCCAGCAGTCTCTCTGGAAACACCATATATTTT.